This is a list of T cell receptor beta chains from one sample in a study of T cell responses to AZD1222 COVID-19 vaccine. The assay was immunoSEQ multiplex PCR, and TCRdb's table has in-frame clones only and misses some. The profile covers some 170,000 clones, with approximately 90% appearing a single time and roughly 4.3% taken by the ten largest. The sequences come from peripheral blood, collected 28 days after the second dose of the MenACWY control vaccine. These receptors came from an adult who received the MenACWY meningococcal vaccine as a control. The CDR3 runs from the conserved cysteine through the conserved F or W. The D gene is left open where the match is weak. Clone size is given for some rows only: seen once, a few or many times, or a class if the clone is expanded.

j_gene | d_gene | abundance | v_gene | CDR3nt | CDR3aa
TRBJ2-7 | NA | once | TRBV28 | TGTGCCAGCAGTTTGGGTGGGTTTTACGAGCAGTACTTC | CASSLGGFYEQYF
TRBJ2-7 | NA | NA | TRBV28 | TGTGCCAGCAGTTTCGATGGGAGCTACGAGCAGTACTTC | CASSFDGSYEQYF
TRBJ1-2 | NA | NA | TRBV5-8 | TGTGCCAGCAGCCACAGGGTAATGCGCGGCTACACATTC | CASSHRVMRGYTF
TRBJ1-1 | TRBD1 | few | TRBV4-3 | TGCGCCAGCAGCCAGACAGGGGTATGGGGCACTGAAGCTTTCTTT | CASSQTGVWGTEAFF
TRBJ2-6 | NA | NA | TRBV28 | TGTGCCAGCAGTTTATGGACAGCTTCCTCTGGGGCCAACGTCCTGACTTTC | CASSLWTASSGANVLTF
TRBJ1-2 | NA | NA | TRBV29-1 | TGCAGCGTTGGAACGGCCCTTAACTATGGCTACACCTTC | CSVGTALNYGYTF
TRBJ2-5 | TRBD2 | NA | TRBV5-4 | TGTGCCAGCAGCCGAGCACGTAGCGGGAGGGCCGAGACCCAGTACTTC | CASSRARSGRAETQYF
TRBJ1-2 | TRBD1 | NA | TRBV19 | TGTGCCAGTAGTATCCAGGGGGCGTTCAGCTATGGCTACACCTTC | CASSIQGAFSYGYTF
TRBJ2-7 | TRBD1 | NA | TRBV29-1 | TGCAGCGTTATAACAGGGGTACGTTCCTACGAGCAGTACTTC | CSVITGVRSYEQYF
TRBJ2-7 | NA | few | TRBV5-4 | TGTGCCAGCAGCTCCTTTCGAGCCGCCTACGAGCAGTACTTC | CASSSFRAAYEQYF
TRBJ1-3 | NA | NA | TRBV6-5 | TGTGCCAGCAGACCACTCGGGGACACCATATATTTT | CASRPLGDTIYF
TRBJ1-5 | NA | NA | TRBV3-1/TRBV3-2 | TGTGCCAGCAGCCAAGGAACAGTACGCAATCAGCCCCAGCATTTT | CASSQGTVRNQPQHF
TRBJ1-2 | TRBD1 | NA | TRBV29-1 | TGCAGCGTTGAGGGACGGGACAGGGGGGTTTATGGCTACACCTTC | CSVEGRDRGVYGYTF
TRBJ1-5 | NA | NA | TRBV9 | TGTGCCAGCAGCACGAGGGGTCTCAATCAGCCCCAGCATTTT | CASSTRGLNQPQHF
TRBJ2-1 | NA | once | TRBV6-5 | TGTGCCAGCAGTTACTCGGTGAACCTTCTGACAGATGAGCAGTTCTTC | CASSYSVNLLTDEQFF
TRBJ2-7 | NA | NA | TRBV7-2 | TGTGCCAGCAGCCCCAGGGGTCGGGTCAGCTCCTACGAGCAGTACTTC | CASSPRGRVSSYEQYF